Presented here are 15 T cell receptor beta chains from one specimen sequenced in a study of cytomegalovirus exposure and HLA in healthy donors. In the PCR, 60 Vbeta and 13 Jbeta primers were used. Repertoires were generated with immunoSEQ multiplex PCR, while TCRdb's copy carries only in-frame clones and drops some. The top ten clones hold 1.7% of a sample with 250,000 or so clones, about nine tenths of them seen once. Sequences were obtained from PBMCs. The origin of the receptors is a girl aged 2 to 9 in good health and CMV-seronegative.

This chain joins TRBV19 and TRBJ2-7, with 7 bases lining up with TRBD1. Per germline, CDR1 LNHDA and CDR2 SQIVND (reference sequence). The trim removed 5 bases at V and 4 bases at J, leaving 5 bases unmatched. This CDR3 is 13 amino acids long. This CDR3 is CASSYLGQYEQYF. For the CDR3, the DNA is TGTGCCAGTAGTTACTTGGGACAGTACGAGCAGTACTTC.

This chain uses TRBV19 with TRBJ1-1, with D hard to call. The CDR3 has 16 amino acids. Germline V lookup: CDR1 LNHDA, CDR2 SQIVND (reference sequence). Trimming took off 3 bases at V and 4 bases at J, with 18 bases between the two ends. Here the CDR3 DNA reads TGTGCCAGTAGTATTTCCGCCTTCTCCGGGATCACTGAAGCTTTCTTT. Its translation is CASSISAFSGITEAFF. Full variable domain (remainder filled in from reference TRBV19 and TRBJ1-1): DGGITQSPKYLFRKEGQNVTLSCEQNLNHDAMYWYRQDPGQGLRLIYYSQIVNDFQKGDIAEGYSVSREKKESFPLTVTSAQKNPTAFYLCASSISAFSGITEAFFGQGTRLTVV.

The chain is built from TRBV27 and TRBJ1-6; 10 bases match TRBD1. V lost 7 bases, J lost 12 bases, and 12 bases stayed unmatched. This CDR3 is built from 15 residues. Germline V lookup: CDR1 MNHEY, CDR2 SMNVEV (reference sequence). CDR3 in DNA: TGTGCCAGCAAGACAGGGGGCTATGTTTTAGGACCCCTCCACTTT. It codes for CASKTGGYVLGPLHF.

CDR3: CASSYTRTETQYF. CDR3 sequence (DNA): TGTGCCAGCAGTTACACTAGAACGGAGACCCAGTACTTC. The chain combines TRBV2 with TRBJ2-5; tentatively, D is TRBD2 (5 bases). There are 13 residues in the CDR3. From germline, CDR1 is SNHLY and CDR2 FYNNEI. Deletions cut 5 bases from V and 5 bases from J, with 12 bases between.

The chain carries TRBV6-1 and TRBJ1-4; D call uncertain. Trimming left V 2 bases short and J 2 bases short, with 12 bases between. The V gene's germline CDR1 is MNHNS and CDR2 SASEGT. This CDR3 has 16 amino acids. The CDR3 here is CASSEIITVTNEKLFF. CDR3 sequence (DNA): TGTGCCAGCAGTGAAATTATCACAGTCACTAATGAAAAACTGTTTTTT.

The gene calls are TRBV5-4 and TRBJ1-3, with D unresolved. The CDR3 runs to 10 residues. The germline V gene has CDR1 SGHNT and CDR2 YYREEE (reference sequence). Trimming shortened V by 5 bases and J by 9 bases, and 6 bases separated the two germline ends. CDR3 nucleotide sequence: TGTGCCAGCAGATCGGGCACCATATATTTT. It is translated as CASRSGTIYF.

This chain links TRBV5-1 with TRBJ2-3; TRBD2 matches at 7 bases. V lost 0 bases, J lost 6 bases, and 7 bases stayed unmatched. Per germline, CDR1 SGHRS and CDR2 YFSETQ. This CDR3 comprises 15 residues. The DNA for the CDR3 is TGCGCCAGCAGCTTGGGTAACGGGGGGTCGGATACGCAGTATTTT. It yields the protein CASSLGNGGSDTQYF.

The chain is built from TRBV13 and TRBJ2-5; 12 bases align to TRBD2. Losses at the gene ends were 5 bases for V and 4 bases for J; bases not matched to a gene: 11. The V gene's germline CDR1 is PRHDT and CDR2 FYEKMQ (reference sequence). The CDR3 is 17 residues long. CDR3 sequence reads: CASSGPSGGAGGETQYF. The CDR3 coding sequence is TGTGCCAGCAGCGGACCTAGCGGGGGGGCCGGTGGAGAGACCCAGTACTTC.

This rearrangement joins TRBV9 to TRBJ2-2; tentatively, D is TRBD2 (5 bases). From germline, CDR1 is SGDLS and CDR2 YYNGEE. This CDR3 has 14 amino acids. V gave up 0 bases and J gave up 6 bases, with 9 bases separating them. The CDR3 nucleotides read TGTGCCAGCAGCGTAGACCTAGCTTCCGGGGAGCTGTTTTTT. Protein: CASSVDLASGELFF.

The CDR3 DNA reads as TGTGCCAGCAGCCGAAGACAGGGTAACACCGGGGAGCTGTTTTTT. Translated: CASSRRQGNTGELFF. This chain links TRBV6-5 with TRBJ2-2; 7 bases are shared with TRBD1. CDR3 length: 15 residues. CDR1 and CDR2 from the germline V gene are MNHEY and SVGAGI. Trimming removed 6 bases from V and 2 bases from J; junction bases left unmatched: 6.

V gene TRBV29-1 combines with J gene TRBJ1-2, with 8 bases lining up with TRBD1. Germline V gene sequence: CDR1 SQVTM, CDR2 ANQGSEA. CDR3 length: 13 residues. With 7 bases clipped from V and 6 bases from J, the junction kept 10 bases outside the gene matches. The CDR3 here is CSAGGRDRNGYTF. As DNA, the CDR3 is TGCAGCGCGGGGGGCCGGGACAGGAATGGCTACACCTTC. The full variable domain, completed using reference TRBV29-1 and TRBJ1-2, is SAVISQKPSRDICQRGTSLTIQCQVDSQVTMMFWYRQQPGQSLTLIATANQGSEATYESGFVIDKFPISRPNLTFSTLTVSNMSPEDSSIYLCSAGGRDRNGYTFGSGTRLTVV.

In this sample, this clone turned up a few times. The V gene is TRBV5-4, the J gene TRBJ1-4; 7 positions agree with TRBD1. The V segment lost 4 bases and the J segment 5 bases; nucleotides outside the gene matches: 8. Germline-derived CDR1 and CDR2 are SGHNT and YYREEE (reference sequence). The CDR3 extends over 15 amino acids. This CDR3 reads CASSTRTGPNEKLFF. CDR3 nucleotide sequence: TGTGCCAGCAGCACCCGGACAGGACCCAATGAAAAACTGTTTTTT.

The genes are TRBV19 and TRBJ1-2; TRBD1 matches at 8 bases. The germline V gene has CDR1 LNHDA and CDR2 SQIVND (reference sequence). The CDR3 covers 14 residues. V gave up 11 bases and J gave up 3 bases; unmatched junction bases: 11. CDR3 residues: CAGSGAGGYYGYTF. CDR3 DNA sequence: TGTGCCGGATCAGGAGCAGGGGGCTACTATGGCTACACCTTC.

This sequence joins TRBV27 and TRBJ2-7; tentative D call: TRBD2 (5 bases). CDR3 length equals 16 residues. Germline values: CDR1 MNHEY, CDR2 SMNVEV (reference sequence). Trimming left V 7 bases short and J 3 bases short, with 22 bases between. For the CDR3, the DNA is TGTGCCAGCAAAAAGAACGGACTTTTTTCGGGCTACGAGCAGTACTTC. It specifies CASKKNGLFSGYEQYF.

The CDR3 DNA is TGTGCTAGTGGACCGGGAGCGGGGGCCGGGGAGCTGTTTTTT. This codes for CASGPGAGAGELFF. V usage is TRBV12-5 and J usage is TRBJ2-2; 8 positions match TRBD2. CDR3 length: 14 amino acids. Per germline, CDR1 LGHNT and CDR2 FRNRAP. The ends lost 6 bases at V and 6 bases at J; junction bases unmatched: 6.